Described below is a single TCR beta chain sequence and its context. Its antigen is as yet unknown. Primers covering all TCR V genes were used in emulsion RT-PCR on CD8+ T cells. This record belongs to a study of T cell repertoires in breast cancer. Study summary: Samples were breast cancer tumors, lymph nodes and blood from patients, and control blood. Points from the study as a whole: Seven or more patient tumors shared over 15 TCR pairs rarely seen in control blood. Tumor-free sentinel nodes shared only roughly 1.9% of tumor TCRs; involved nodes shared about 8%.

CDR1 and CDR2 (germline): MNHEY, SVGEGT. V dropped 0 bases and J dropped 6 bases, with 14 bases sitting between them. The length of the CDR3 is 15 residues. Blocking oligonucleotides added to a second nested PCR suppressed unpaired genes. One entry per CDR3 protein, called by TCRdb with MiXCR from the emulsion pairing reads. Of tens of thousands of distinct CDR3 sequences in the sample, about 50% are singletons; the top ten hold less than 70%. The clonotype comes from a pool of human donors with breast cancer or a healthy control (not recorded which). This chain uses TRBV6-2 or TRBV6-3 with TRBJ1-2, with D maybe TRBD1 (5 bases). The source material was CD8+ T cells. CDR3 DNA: TGTGCCAGCAGTTACTCGCGTGATCAGGGAGATGGCTACACCTTC. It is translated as CASSYSRDQGDGYTF.